Reported below is one T cell receptor (beta chain). Clones were read by immunoSEQ multiplex PCR, and TCRdb kept only the in-frame ones, dropping some. The repertoire holds 49,000 or so clones, with roughly 88% as singletons. The data stem from a study of blood T cell repertoires in COVID-19. From germline, CDR1 is MNHEY and CDR2 SMNVEV (reference sequence). The junction had 3 bases not matched to a gene; V was cut back by 7 bases and J by 3 bases. The CDR3 consists of 12 residues. Source material: peripheral blood. The rearrangement joins TRBV27 to TRBJ2-7; 7 bases line up with TRBD1. The sequence derives from a man aged 50 or older with acute or convalescent COVID-19. For the CDR3, the DNA is TGTGCCAGCAAAACAGGGGTCTACGAGCAGTACTTC. Its protein product is CASKTGVYEQYF.